The 29 T cell receptor beta chains below were found in one sample sequenced in a study of control samples from healthy donors and cancer patients. Assay used: immunoSEQ multiplex PCR; TCRdb lists only in-frame clones, some missing. The table lists roughly 130,000 clones, about 88% of them singletons. The sequencing input was blood. Every receptor here comes from a man aged 45-60 years in good health.

The chain links TRBV4-2 to TRBJ2-7, with TRBD1 identical over 9 bases. Trimming at V came to 3 bases and at J to 3 bases, leaving 9 bases not matched to a gene. Germline CDR1 and CDR2: LGHNA and YNFKEQ. The CDR3 is 16 residues long. The CDR3 sequence is CASSQGGQGIVYEQYF. As DNA, the CDR3 is TGTGCCAGCAGCCAGGGAGGACAGGGGATTGTCTACGAGCAGTACTTC.

The chain carries TRBV11-2 and TRBJ1-2; TRBD1 aligns across 10 bases. The germline V gene encodes CDR1 SGHAT and CDR2 FQNNGV. Trimming removed 3 bases from V and 8 bases from J; junction bases left unmatched: 6. The length of the CDR3 is 14 residues. DNA for the CDR3: TGTGCCAGCAGCTTTCGAGACAGGGGGCGCGGCTACACCTTC. Translating gives CASSFRDRGRGYTF.

On this clone: The identical CDR3 is also encoded by other nucleotide sequences in the sample. The rearrangement links TRBV28 to TRBJ1-2, with TRBD1 matching over 8 bases. The V and J ends lost 5 bases and 2 bases, in that order; junction bases with no gene match: 4. The V gene's germline CDR1 is MDHEN and CDR2 SYDVKM. The CDR3 is made up of 14 amino acids. The CDR3 here is CASSPGQGNYGYTF. CDR3 DNA sequence: TGTGCCAGCAGTCCTGGACAGGGAAACTATGGCTACACCTTC.

This clone was seen a single time. The V and J genes are TRBV11-3 and TRBJ1-2, with 7 positions matching TRBD1. The CDR3 is 13 residues long. Trimming took 5 bases from V and 6 from J; bases not matched to a gene: 6. Germline-derived CDR1 and CDR2 are SGHNT and YENEEA. CDR3 DNA sequence: TGTGCCAGCAGCACAGACAGGGTCGATGGCTACACCTTC. It yields the protein CASSTDRVDGYTF. Looking up the rest from reference TRBV11-3 and TRBJ1-2 gives the full variable domain: EAGVVQSPRYKIIEKKQPVAFWCNPISGHNTLYWYLQNLGQGPELLIRYENEEAVDDSQLPKDRFSAERLKGVDSTLKIQPAELGDSAVYLCASSTDRVDGYTFGSGTRLTVV.

V and J are TRBV10-3 and TRBJ2-7; possibly TRBD2 for D (6 bases). This CDR3 is 15 amino acids long. The V and J ends lost 2 bases and 4 bases respectively, with 15 bases between them. Per germline, CDR1 ENHRY and CDR2 SYGVKD. CDR3 sequence (DNA): TGTGCCATCAGTGAGGGGACTTACCCAGGTTACGAGCAGTACTTC. This encodes CAISEGTYPGYEQYF.

The gene calls are TRBV28 and TRBJ1-3; D is perhaps TRBD1 (5 bases). The V and J ends lost 3 bases and 4 bases respectively, with 13 bases between them. Germline CDR1 reads MDHEN; CDR2 reads SYDVKM. CDR3 size: 15 residues. The CDR3 is CASSLPGRGGNTIYF. In DNA form, the CDR3 reads TGTGCCAGCAGTTTGCCAGGGAGAGGAGGAAACACCATATATTTT.

This clone was seen only once. This sequence joins TRBV27 and TRBJ2-7, with D possibly TRBD1 on 5 matching bases. This CDR3 contains 14 residues. V lost 5 bases to trimming and J lost 2 bases, with 13 bases between them. Germline V gene sequence: CDR1 MNHEY, CDR2 SMNVEV (reference sequence). Here the CDR3 reads CASSPLTETYEQYF. In DNA, the CDR3 is TGTGCCAGCAGTCCCTTGACAGAAACCTACGAGCAGTACTTC.

The chain is built from TRBV5-4 and TRBJ2-7; possible D gene TRBD1, 5 bases. CDR1 and CDR2 (germline): SGHNT, YYREEE (reference sequence). The length of the CDR3 is 15 residues. Trimming removed 4 bases from V and 2 bases from J, with 16 bases in between. The CDR3 here is CASSHPAGKTYEQYF. CDR3 coding DNA: TGTGCCAGCAGCCACCCGGCAGGGAAGACCTACGAGCAGTACTTC.

V usage is TRBV5-1 and J usage is TRBJ2-7; TRBD1 aligns across 12 bases. The CDR3 consists of 14 residues. Germline assignment: CDR1 SGHRS and CDR2 YFSETQ. V was clipped by 5 bases and J by 3 bases; unmatched bases: 3. The CDR3 sequence: CASSGTGGFYEQYF. The CDR3 coding sequence is TGCGCCAGCAGTGGGACAGGGGGCTTCTACGAGCAGTACTTC.

The chain combines TRBV4-1 with TRBJ2-7; 11 bases are shared with TRBD1. After removal of 1 base from V and 1 base from J, the junction contained 3 bases not matched to a gene. The CDR3 is made up of 16 amino acids. CDR1 is MGHRA and CDR2 is YSYEKL in the germline V gene. The CDR3 DNA reads TGCGCCAGCAGCCAAGTAGGGACAGGGGGGTCCTACGAGCAGTACTTC. Translating gives CASSQVGTGGSYEQYF.

V and J are TRBV11-2 and TRBJ1-1, with D perhaps TRBD1 (5 bases). The CDR3 has 12 amino acids. Germline lookup yields CDR1 SGHAT and CDR2 FQNNGV. V was shortened by 1 base and J by 6 bases, with 6 bases between the two germline ends. CDR3 DNA sequence: TGTGCCAGCAGCTTAGTGGGGGCTGAAGCTTTCTTT. Residues: CASSLVGAEAFF. Filled out from reference TRBV11-2 and TRBJ1-1, the complete variable domain reads EAGVAQSPRYKIIEKRQSVAFWCNPISGHATLYWYQQILGQGPKLLIQFQNNGVVDDSQLPKDRFSAERLKGVDSTLKIQPAKLEDSAVYLCASSLVGAEAFFGQGTRLTVV.

This chain joins TRBV5-6 and TRBJ2-5; unclear D gene. The CDR3 runs 15 residues. Germline V gene data show CDR1 as SGHDT and CDR2 as YYEEEE. The V end was cut by 4 bases, the J end by 5 bases, with 18 bases between. The CDR3 DNA reads as TGTGCCAGCAGCAACGAGGCTACGGTTCGGGAGACCCAGTACTTC. Translated: CASSNEATVRETQYF.

This chain uses TRBV7-6 with TRBJ2-7; D is ambiguous. CDR3 length: 15 amino acids. V was clipped by 5 bases and J by 2 bases, with 16 bases between them. CDR1 and CDR2 from the germline V gene are SGHVS and FNYEAQ. CDR3 loop: CASSPGRQITYEQYF. The CDR3 bases are TGTGCCAGCAGCCCAGGACGGCAGATTACCTACGAGCAGTACTTC.

This clone occurred a few times. The chain couples TRBV4-1 to TRBJ1-1, with 10 bases identical to TRBD1. The J segment lost 0 bases and the V segment lost 1 base, leaving 2 bases of the junction unmatched. The CDR3 consists of 16 residues. Germline CDR1 reads MGHRA; CDR2 reads YSYEKL. The CDR3 sequence: CASSQGTGGMNTEAFF. The DNA for the CDR3 is TGCGCCAGCAGCCAAGGGACAGGGGGAATGAACACTGAAGCTTTCTTT.

The chain links TRBV19 to TRBJ2-5; tentatively, D is TRBD2 (6 bases). Trimming left V 2 bases short and J 5 bases short, with 18 bases between. The CDR3 runs 16 residues. Germline V gives CDR1 LNHDA, CDR2 SQIVND (reference sequence). In DNA form, the CDR3 reads TGTGCCAGTAGTATAAACCGCGGGGTTCCACAGGAGACCCAGTACTTC. Protein product: CASSINRGVPQETQYF.

J is TRBJ2-3 and V is TRBV6-5, with 11 nucleotides matching TRBD2. This CDR3 is 15 amino acids long. With V trimmed by 2 bases and J by 6 bases, 4 bases remained unmatched. The germline CDR1 and CDR2 sequences are MNHEY and SVGAGI. CDR3 bases: TGTGCCAGCAGTTACACTAGCGGGGGTTTCGATACGCAGTATTTT. It is translated as CASSYTSGGFDTQYF.

The chain recombines TRBV5-1 with TRBJ2-1; TRBD2 might be the D (6 bases). V lost 4 bases to trimming and J lost 7 bases, with 15 bases between them. This CDR3 is built from 14 residues. Germline CDR1 reads SGHRS; CDR2 reads YFSETQ. CDR3 loop: CASSAMTSTNEQFF. CDR3 coding DNA: TGCGCCAGCAGCGCTATGACTAGTACGAATGAGCAGTTCTTC.

As regards this clone: At the DNA level, this CDR3 is encoded by other sequences in the same sample as well. The V and J genes are TRBV18 and TRBJ2-5; D is perhaps TRBD2 (6 bases). Trimming shortened V by 6 bases and J by 1 base, and 15 bases separated the two germline ends. The CDR3 consists of 15 residues. Germline CDR1 KGHSH, CDR2 LQKENI. CDR3 coding DNA: TGTGCCAGCTCCCCCGGGACGGGACTCCAAGAGACCCAGTACTTC. Amino acids: CASSPGTGLQETQYF. The full variable domain, completed using reference TRBV18 and TRBJ2-5, is NAGVMQNPRHLVRRRGQEARLRCSPMKGHSHVYWYRQLPEEGLKFMVYLQKENIIDESGMPKERFSAEFPKEGPSILRIQQVVRGDSAAYFCASSPGTGLQETQYFGPGTRLLVL.

Comment on this clone: The identical CDR3 is also encoded by other nucleotide sequences in the sample. V gene TRBV27 combines with J gene TRBJ1-6, with D tentatively TRBD1 (5 bases). The CDR3 totals 13 residues. Trimming removed 4 bases at V and 7 bases at J, with 8 bases between. The V gene's germline CDR1 is MNHEY and CDR2 SMNVEV (reference sequence). The CDR3 region has the DNA TGTGCCAGCAGTTGGGCAGGGAATTCACCCCTCCACTTT. It encodes CASSWAGNSPLHF.

V is TRBV18 and J is TRBJ2-7; 9 positions agree with TRBD2. J lost 5 bases, V lost 3 bases, and 20 bases had no gene match. The CDR3 sequence is 19 residues long. The germline CDR1 and CDR2 sequences are KGHSH and LQKENI. In DNA, the CDR3 is TGTGCCAGCTCACCGCAGGATTTGGTAGCGGGGGTCCCCATTGACGAGCAGTACTTC. Translating it yields CASSPQDLVAGVPIDEQYF. The whole variable domain, remainder taken from reference TRBV18 and TRBJ2-7, is NAGVMQNPRHLVRRRGQEARLRCSPMKGHSHVYWYRQLPEEGLKFMVYLQKENIIDESGMPKERFSAEFPKEGPSILRIQQVVRGDSAAYFCASSPQDLVAGVPIDEQYFGPGTRLTVT.

This clone was seen once. This sequence joins TRBV6-5 and TRBJ1-1; D unclear. Germline lookup yields CDR1 MNHEY and CDR2 SVGAGI. With 6 bases removed from V and 5 bases from J, the gap between germline ends came to 13 bases. CDR3 length equals 13 residues. In DNA, the CDR3 is TGTGCCAGCAGGAGAGTCACGGGGACTGAAGCTTTCTTT. It translates to CASRRVTGTEAFF.

This clone was recorded once. The chain couples TRBV2 to TRBJ2-1; a weak D match, TRBD2 (5 bases). Germline V gives CDR1 SNHLY, CDR2 FYNNEI. The V and J ends lost 3 bases and 6 bases respectively, with 9 bases between them. This CDR3 region has 13 residues. The CDR3: CASSEEDGNEQFF. CDR3 nucleotide sequence: TGTGCCAGCAGTGAGGAGGACGGCAATGAGCAGTTCTTC.

The rearrangement uses TRBV18 and TRBJ2-7; 7 bases align to TRBD1. The germline V gene encodes CDR1 KGHSH and CDR2 LQKENI. The V and J ends lost 5 bases and 5 bases, in that order; junction bases with no gene match: 12. CDR3 size: 15 residues. CDR3 nucleotide sequence: TGTGCCAGCTCAGTATACAGGGGTTCTGGAGACGAGCAGTACTTC. Its translation: CASSVYRGSGDEQYF.

The chain combines TRBV7-2 with TRBJ2-1; TRBD2 aligns across 7 bases. The ends lost 0 bases at V and 8 bases at J; junction bases unmatched: 7. This CDR3 region has 15 residues. Germline V CDR1 and CDR2: SGHTA, FQGNSA. DNA for the CDR3: TGTGCCAGCAGCTTAGCTGGACTAGTGTACGATGAGCAGTTCTTC. This codes for CASSLAGLVYDEQFF.

This clone has a handful of counts. This sequence joins TRBV27 and TRBJ2-2, with TRBD1 matching 10 bases. Unmatched junction bases numbered 11, after V lost 8 bases and J lost 8 bases. CDR1 is MNHEY and CDR2 is SMNVEV in the germline V gene (reference sequence). This CDR3 has 15 residues. CDR3: CASSSGTGVWGELFF. CDR3 DNA: TGTGCCAGCTCCTCCGGGACAGGGGTATGGGGGGAGCTGTTTTTT.

The chain has TRBV9 and TRBJ2-3; D ambiguous. The ends were cut back, 0 bases at V and 4 bases at J, with 12 bases in the middle. The CDR3 is 15 residues long. Germline loops: CDR1 SGDLS, CDR2 YYNGEE. The CDR3 DNA follows: TGTGCCAGCAGCGTAGGCCCGGCTCCCCCAGATACGCAGTATTTT. Its translation is CASSVGPAPPDTQYF. The complete variable domain, with remaining parts taken from reference TRBV9 and TRBJ2-3, reads DSGVTQTPKHLITATGQRVTLRCSPRSGDLSVYWYQQSLDQGLQFLIQYYNGEERAKGNILERFSAQQFPDLHSELNLSSLELGDSALYFCASSVGPAPPDTQYFGPGTRLTVL.

The chain uses TRBV2 and TRBJ2-5, with a tentative D call TRBD2 (6 bases). This CDR3 spans 14 amino acids. CDR1 is SNHLY and CDR2 is FYNNEI in the germline V gene. Between the trimmed V and J ends, which lost 5 bases and 2 bases, there was a span of 12 bases. CDR3: CASSSGGIQETQYF. The CDR3 DNA is TGTGCCAGCAGTTCTGGGGGGATACAAGAGACCCAGTACTTC.

In its sample, this clone was seen once. This chain links TRBV7-9 with TRBJ1-2; tentative D call: TRBD1 (5 bases). V lost 1 base and J lost 4, with 13 bases in between. The CDR3 length is 15 residues. The germline V gene has CDR1 SEHNR and CDR2 FQNEAQ (reference sequence). The DNA for the CDR3 is TGTGCCAGCAGCTTAGGGCGGGGGGATGGCTATGGCTACACCTTC. Translation gives CASSLGRGDGYGYTF.

V gene TRBV10-3 combines with J gene TRBJ1-4; D remains unclear. The CDR3 totals 15 residues. The germline V gene has CDR1 ENHRY and CDR2 SYGVKD. Trimming removed 3 bases at V and 0 bases at J, with 8 bases between. CDR3 in amino acids: CAISEQPATNEKLFF. DNA of the CDR3: TGTGCCATCAGTGAACAGCCGGCAACTAATGAAAAACTGTTTTTT.